The clone carrying this TCR beta chain was picked up a small number of times. CDR3 length: 13 residues. V lost 1 base to trimming and J lost 0 bases, with 4 bases between them. The V gene's germline CDR1 is MGHRA and CDR2 YSYEKL. The sample is drawn from a study of T cells in Graves' hyperthyroidism and ophthalmopathy. Amplification of TCR beta CDR3 regions used RNA as the template. First-round RT-PCR targeting the TCR CDR3 was performed with the HTBI primer set. One entry per CDR3 protein results from TCRdb running MiXCR on the multiplex PCR reads. Of over 650,000 distinct CDR3 sequences in the sample, roughly 15% are singletons; the top ten hold approximately 8%. Uncontrolled infection, other autoimmune disease, pregnancy or lactation led to exclusion.

Sequences were obtained from blood. This TCR derives from a man aged 18 to 35 with Graves' hyperthyroidism. The chain links TRBV4-1 to TRBJ2-7; D remains ambiguous. The CDR3 bases are TGCGCCAGCAGCCAAGTTGTCTCCTACGAGCAGTACTTC. Translating gives CASSQVVSYEQYF.